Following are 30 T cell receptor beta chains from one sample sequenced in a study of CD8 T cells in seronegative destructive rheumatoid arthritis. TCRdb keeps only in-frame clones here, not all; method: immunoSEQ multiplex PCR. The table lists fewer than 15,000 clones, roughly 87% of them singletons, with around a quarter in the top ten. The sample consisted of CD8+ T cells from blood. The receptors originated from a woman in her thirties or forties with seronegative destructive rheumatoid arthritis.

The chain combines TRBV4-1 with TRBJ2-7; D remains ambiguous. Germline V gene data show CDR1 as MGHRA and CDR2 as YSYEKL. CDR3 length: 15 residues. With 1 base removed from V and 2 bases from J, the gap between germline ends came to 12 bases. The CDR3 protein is CASSQVREYAYEQYF. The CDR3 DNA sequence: TGCGCCAGCAGCCAAGTAAGAGAGTACGCCTACGAGCAGTACTTC.

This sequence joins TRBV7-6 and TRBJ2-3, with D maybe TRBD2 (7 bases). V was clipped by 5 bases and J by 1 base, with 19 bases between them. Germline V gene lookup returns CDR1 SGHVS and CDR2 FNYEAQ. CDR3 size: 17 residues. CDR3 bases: TGTGCCAGCAGCCGCTACTTTGCGGGGGCCGGCACAGATACGCAGTATTTT. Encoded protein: CASSRYFAGAGTDTQYF. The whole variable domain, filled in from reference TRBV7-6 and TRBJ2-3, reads GAGVSQSPRYKVTKRGQDVALRCDPISGHVSLYWYRQALGQGPEFLTYFNYEAQQDKSGLPNDRFSAERPEGSISTLTIQRTEQRDSAMYRCASSRYFAGAGTDTQYFGPGTRLTVL.

CDR3 amino acids: CASSQFPGTSGGAETSTDTQYF. In DNA form, the CDR3 reads TGTGCCAGCAGCCAATTCCCCGGGACTAGCGGGGGGGCAGAGACTAGCACAGATACGCAGTATTTT. This rearrangement joins TRBV28 to TRBJ2-3; TRBD2 matches at 16 bases. V was clipped by 6 bases and J by 0 bases; unmatched bases: 18. The CDR3 runs to 22 residues. CDR1 is MDHEN, CDR2 SYDVKM, per germline.

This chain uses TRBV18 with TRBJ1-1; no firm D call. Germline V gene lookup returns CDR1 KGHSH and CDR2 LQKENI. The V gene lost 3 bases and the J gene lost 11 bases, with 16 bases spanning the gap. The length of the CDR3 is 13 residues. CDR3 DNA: TGTGCCAGCTCACCTGACGAGGGAGCGGGCGCTTTCTTT. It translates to CASSPDEGAGAFF.

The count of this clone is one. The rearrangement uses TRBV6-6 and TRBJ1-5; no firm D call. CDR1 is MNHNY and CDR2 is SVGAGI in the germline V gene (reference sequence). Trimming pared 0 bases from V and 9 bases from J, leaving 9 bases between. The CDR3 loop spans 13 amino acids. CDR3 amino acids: CASSYSNYGPQHF. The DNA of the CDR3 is TGTGCCAGCAGTTACTCAAACTATGGGCCCCAGCATTTT.

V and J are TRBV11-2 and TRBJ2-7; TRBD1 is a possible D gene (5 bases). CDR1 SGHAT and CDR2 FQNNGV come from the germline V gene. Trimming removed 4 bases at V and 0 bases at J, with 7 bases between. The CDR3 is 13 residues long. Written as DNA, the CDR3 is TGTGCCAGCAGCTCCAGGGACTCCTACGAGCAGTACGTC. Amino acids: CASSSRDSYEQYV.

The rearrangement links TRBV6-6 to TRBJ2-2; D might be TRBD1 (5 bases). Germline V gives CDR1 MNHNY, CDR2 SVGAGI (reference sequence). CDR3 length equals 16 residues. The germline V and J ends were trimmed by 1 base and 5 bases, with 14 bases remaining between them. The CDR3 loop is CASSYLPQGRTGELFF. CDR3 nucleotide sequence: TGTGCCAGCAGTTACTTACCTCAGGGCCGGACCGGGGAGCTGTTTTTT.

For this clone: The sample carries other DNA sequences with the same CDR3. The CDR3 region has the DNA TGTGCCAGCAGCTTAGGGCTAGCGGGGGGGCCTAGCACAGATACGCAGTATTTT. Its protein product is CASSLGLAGGPSTDTQYF. The chain combines TRBV7-6 with TRBJ2-3; TRBD2 matches 12 bases. The J segment lost 0 bases and the V segment lost 1 base, leaving 5 bases of the junction unmatched. The CDR3 has 18 residues. Germline V CDR1 and CDR2: SGHVS, FNYEAQ.

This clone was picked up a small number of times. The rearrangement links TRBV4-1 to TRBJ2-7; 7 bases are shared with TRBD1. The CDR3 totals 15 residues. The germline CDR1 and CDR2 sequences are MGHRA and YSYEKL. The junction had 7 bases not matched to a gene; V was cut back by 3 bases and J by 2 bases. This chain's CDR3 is CASSQASTGTYEQYF. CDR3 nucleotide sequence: TGCGCCAGCAGCCAGGCCTCGACAGGGACCTACGAGCAGTACTTC.

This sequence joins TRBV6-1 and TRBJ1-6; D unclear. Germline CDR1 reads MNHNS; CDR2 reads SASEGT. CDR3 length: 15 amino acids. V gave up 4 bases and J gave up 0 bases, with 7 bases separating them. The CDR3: CASSGESSYNSPLHF. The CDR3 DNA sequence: TGTGCCAGCAGTGGGGAGAGCTCCTATAATTCACCCCTCCACTTT.

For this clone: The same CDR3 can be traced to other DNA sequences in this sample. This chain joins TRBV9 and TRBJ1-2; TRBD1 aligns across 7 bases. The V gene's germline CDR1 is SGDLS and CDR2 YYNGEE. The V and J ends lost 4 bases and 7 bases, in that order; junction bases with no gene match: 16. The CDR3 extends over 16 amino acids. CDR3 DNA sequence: TGTGCCAGCAGCCCTAGAGGGACAGTGTATTTCGGTGGCTACACCTTC. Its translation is CASSPRGTVYFGGYTF. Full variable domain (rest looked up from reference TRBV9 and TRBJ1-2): DSGVTQTPKHLITATGQRVTLRCSPRSGDLSVYWYQQSLDQGLQFLIQYYNGEERAKGNILERFSAQQFPDLHSELNLSSLELGDSALYFCASSPRGTVYFGGYTFGSGTRLTVV.

CDR3 DNA sequence: TGTGCCAGTAGTTCCAGGGGCCTCTATGGCTACACCTTC. It encodes CASSSRGLYGYTF. The chain employs TRBV19 and TRBJ1-2; D perhaps matches TRBD1 (6 bases). This CDR3 contains 13 residues. V gave up 5 bases and J gave up 4 bases, with 11 bases separating them. Germline V gives CDR1 LNHDA, CDR2 SQIVND (reference sequence).

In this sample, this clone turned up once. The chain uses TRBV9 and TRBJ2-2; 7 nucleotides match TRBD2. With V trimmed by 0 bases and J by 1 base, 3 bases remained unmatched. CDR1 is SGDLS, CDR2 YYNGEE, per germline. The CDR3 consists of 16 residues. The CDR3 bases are TGTGCCAGCAGCGTAGAAGGGACTAAGAACACCGGGGAGCTGTTTTTT. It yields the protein CASSVEGTKNTGELFF.

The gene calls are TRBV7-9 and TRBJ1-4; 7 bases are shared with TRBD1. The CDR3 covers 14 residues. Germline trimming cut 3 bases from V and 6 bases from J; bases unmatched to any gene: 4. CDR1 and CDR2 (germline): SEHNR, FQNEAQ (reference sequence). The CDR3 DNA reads TGTGCCAGCAGCTTGACAGGGCTGGATGAAAAACTGTTTTTT. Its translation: CASSLTGLDEKLFF.

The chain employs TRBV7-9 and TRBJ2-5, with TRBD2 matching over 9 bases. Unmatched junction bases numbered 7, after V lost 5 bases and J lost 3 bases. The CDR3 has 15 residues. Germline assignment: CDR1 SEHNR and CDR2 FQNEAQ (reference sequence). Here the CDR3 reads CASSPLASGEETQYF. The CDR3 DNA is TGTGCCAGCAGCCCCTTAGCTAGCGGGGAAGAGACCCAGTACTTC.

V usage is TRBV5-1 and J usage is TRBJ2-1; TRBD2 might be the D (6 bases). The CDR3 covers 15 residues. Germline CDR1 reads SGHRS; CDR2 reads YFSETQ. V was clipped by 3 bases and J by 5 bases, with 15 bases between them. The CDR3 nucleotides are TGCGCCAGCAGCTCCCAGGGACTTGAACACAATGAGCAGTTCTTC. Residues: CASSSQGLEHNEQFF. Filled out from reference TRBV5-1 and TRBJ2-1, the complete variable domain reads KAGVTQTPRYLIKTRGQQVTLSCSPISGHRSVSWYQQTPGQGLQFLFEYFSETQRNKGNFPGRFSGRQFSNSRSEMNVSTLELGDSALYLCASSSQGLEHNEQFFGPGTRLTVL.

The CDR3 region has the DNA TGTGCCAGCAGCTCTGTAGGAGGGAACAAAGAGACCCAGTACTTC. Translation: CASSSVGGNKETQYF. This chain connects TRBV11-2 to TRBJ2-5; D is possibly TRBD2 (6 bases). This CDR3 has 15 residues. V lost 4 bases, J lost 3 bases, and 15 bases lay in between. Germline CDR1 SGHAT, CDR2 FQNNGV.

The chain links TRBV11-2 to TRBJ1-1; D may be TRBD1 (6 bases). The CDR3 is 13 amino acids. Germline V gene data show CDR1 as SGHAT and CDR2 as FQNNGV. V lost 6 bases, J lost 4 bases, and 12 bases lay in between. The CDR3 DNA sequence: TGTGCCAGCAGACACGGACAGATCACTGAAGCTTTCTTT. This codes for CASRHGQITEAFF.

The CDR3: CASSAGIGELFF. The CDR3 DNA sequence: TGTGCCAGCAGCGCAGGGATCGGGGAGCTGTTTTTT. V is TRBV7-9 and J is TRBJ2-2, with D possibly matching TRBD1 (5 bases). Germline values: CDR1 SEHNR, CDR2 FQNEAQ (reference sequence). The V end lost 5 bases, the J end lost 7 bases, and 8 bases lay between the germline ends. The CDR3 is 12 residues long.

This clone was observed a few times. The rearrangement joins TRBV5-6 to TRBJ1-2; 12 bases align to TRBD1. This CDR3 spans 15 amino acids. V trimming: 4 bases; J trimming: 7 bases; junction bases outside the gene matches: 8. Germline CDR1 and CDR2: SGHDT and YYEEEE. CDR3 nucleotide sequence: TGTGCCAGCAGCCCGGGACAGGGGGCGTTTAGTGGCTACACCTTC. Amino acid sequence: CASSPGQGAFSGYTF.

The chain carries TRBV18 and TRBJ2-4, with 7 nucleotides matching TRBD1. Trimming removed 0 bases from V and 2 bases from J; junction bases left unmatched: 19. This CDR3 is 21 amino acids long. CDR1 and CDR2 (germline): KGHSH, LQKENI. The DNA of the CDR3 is TGTGCCAGCTCACCACCGGAACAGGGGATCCTCTTCCTGCCCCCCAAAAACATTCAGTACTTC. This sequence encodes CASSPPEQGILFLPPKNIQYF.

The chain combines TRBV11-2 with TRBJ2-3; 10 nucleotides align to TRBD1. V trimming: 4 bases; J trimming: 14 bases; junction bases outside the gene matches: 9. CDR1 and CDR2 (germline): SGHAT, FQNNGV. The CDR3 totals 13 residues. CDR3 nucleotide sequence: TGTGCCAGCAGCTCACAAGACAGGGGGCGCACGTATTTT. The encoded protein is CASSSQDRGRTYF.

CDR3 sequence (DNA): TGTGCCACCCGGGACACCGACTCTGGAAACACCATATATTTT. It encodes CATRDTDSGNTIYF. The chain is built from TRBV28 and TRBJ1-3; D is perhaps TRBD1 (6 bases). The germline V gene has CDR1 MDHEN and CDR2 SYDVKM. Deletions cut 10 bases from V and 0 bases from J, with 13 bases between. The CDR3 totals 14 residues.

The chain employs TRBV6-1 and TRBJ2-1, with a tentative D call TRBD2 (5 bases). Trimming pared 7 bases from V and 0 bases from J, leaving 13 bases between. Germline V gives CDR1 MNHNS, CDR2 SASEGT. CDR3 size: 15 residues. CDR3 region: CASIRGSSSYNEQFF. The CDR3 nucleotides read TGTGCCAGCATCCGGGGTTCCAGCTCCTACAATGAGCAGTTCTTC.

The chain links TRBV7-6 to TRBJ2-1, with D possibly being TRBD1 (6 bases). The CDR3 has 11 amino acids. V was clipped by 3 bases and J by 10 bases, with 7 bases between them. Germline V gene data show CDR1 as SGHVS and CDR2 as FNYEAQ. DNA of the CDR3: TGTGCCAGCAGCTTTGGACAGGAGCAGTTCTTC. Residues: CASSFGQEQFF.

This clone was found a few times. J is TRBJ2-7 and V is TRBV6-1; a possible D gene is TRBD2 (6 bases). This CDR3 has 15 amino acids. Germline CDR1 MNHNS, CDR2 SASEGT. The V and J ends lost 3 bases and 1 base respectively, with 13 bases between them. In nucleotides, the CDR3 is TGTGCCAGCAGTGAGGCAATACTAGCTTCCTACGAGCAGTACGTC. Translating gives CASSEAILASYEQYV.

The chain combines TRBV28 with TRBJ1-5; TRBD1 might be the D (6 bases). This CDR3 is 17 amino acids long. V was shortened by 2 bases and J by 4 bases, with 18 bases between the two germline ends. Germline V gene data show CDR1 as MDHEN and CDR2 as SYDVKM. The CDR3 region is CASSLERQGYFNQPQHF. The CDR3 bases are TGTGCCAGCAGTTTAGAGCGGCAGGGGTACTTTAATCAGCCCCAGCATTTT.

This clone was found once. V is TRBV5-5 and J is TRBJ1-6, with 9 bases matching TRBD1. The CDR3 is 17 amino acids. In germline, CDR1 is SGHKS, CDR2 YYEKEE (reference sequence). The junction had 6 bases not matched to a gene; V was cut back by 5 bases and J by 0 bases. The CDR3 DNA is TGTGCCAGCAGTTTAGGGACAGGGACCTCCTATAATTCACCCCTCCACTTT. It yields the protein CASSLGTGTSYNSPLHF.

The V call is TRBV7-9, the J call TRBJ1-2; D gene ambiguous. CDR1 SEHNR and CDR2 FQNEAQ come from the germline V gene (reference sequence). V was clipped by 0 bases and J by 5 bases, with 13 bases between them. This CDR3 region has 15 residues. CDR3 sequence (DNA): TGTGCCAGCAGCTTAGCGAGTAGCGAGGGATATGGCTACACCTTC. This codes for CASSLASSEGYGYTF.

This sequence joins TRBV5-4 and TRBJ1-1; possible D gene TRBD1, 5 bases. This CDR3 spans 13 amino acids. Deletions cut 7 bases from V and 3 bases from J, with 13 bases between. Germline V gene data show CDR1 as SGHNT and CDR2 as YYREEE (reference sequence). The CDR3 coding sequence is TGTGCCAGCCGCAAGATAGGGGACACTGAAGCTTTCTTT. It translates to CASRKIGDTEAFF.